A selection of T cell receptor beta chains follows, all from one sample in a study of identical twins. TCRdb recomputed calls from the 5' RACE reads with MiXCR, one row per CDR3 protein. The table shows 570,000 or so distinct CDR3 sequences, with more than 9% occurring only once. The same data also contributed to another study, on yellow fever vaccine responses in identical twins.

Sequenced input: PBMCs. These receptors originate from a woman aged 18-29 years in good health. Both conserved end residues are part of each CDR3.

TRBV12-3/TRBV12-4,CASSFSLRRGTYNEQFF
TRBV6-2/TRBV6-3,CASSYSKAGNGYEQYF
TRBV7-8,CASEAGGNTGELFF
TRBV7-2,CASSLAPGQPKYTF
TRBV6-2/TRBV6-3,CASSYWTDGYTF
TRBV27,CASSWRIRETQYF
TRBV29-1,CSNTGGEGLSTDTQYF
TRBV10-3,CAISDPSAAYNEQFF
TRBV2,CASSGTGTSGYNEQFF
TRBV10-3,CAISELEDTQYF
TRBV2,CASTQERAGNEQFF
TRBV6-1,CASSPPGQGVRTEAFF
TRBV4-3,CASSQDYGTGPYEQYF
TRBV1,CTSSQSELAAQETQYF
TRBV12-3/TRBV12-4,CASRPRGLAGAGEQFF
TRBV25-1,CASGGGLITDTQYF
TRBV20-1,CSARDLERGSNEQFF
TRBV6-6,CASSFPGLYEQYF
TRBV10-3,CAIKGDSSYEQYF
TRBV6-4,CASVAKGSSYEQYF
TRBV15,CATSRRDTHYGYTF
TRBV12-3/TRBV12-4,CASSPSAKQCEQYF
TRBV20-1,CSARRLAGTYEQYF
TRBV3-1,CASSQGQFTGELFF
TRBV27,CASSPPTRVAYEQYF
TRBV20-1,CSASRAQGTHYEQYF
TRBV5-1,CASSSHPGQRLALDYEQYF
TRBV7-2,CASSLGRGVKNEQFF
TRBV29-1,CSVGTGKETQYF
TRBV12-3/TRBV12-4,CASSKRGQGVSFQETQYF
TRBV5-4,CASSLGDRGRVQNIQYF
TRBV20-1,CSARPRLGPLHF